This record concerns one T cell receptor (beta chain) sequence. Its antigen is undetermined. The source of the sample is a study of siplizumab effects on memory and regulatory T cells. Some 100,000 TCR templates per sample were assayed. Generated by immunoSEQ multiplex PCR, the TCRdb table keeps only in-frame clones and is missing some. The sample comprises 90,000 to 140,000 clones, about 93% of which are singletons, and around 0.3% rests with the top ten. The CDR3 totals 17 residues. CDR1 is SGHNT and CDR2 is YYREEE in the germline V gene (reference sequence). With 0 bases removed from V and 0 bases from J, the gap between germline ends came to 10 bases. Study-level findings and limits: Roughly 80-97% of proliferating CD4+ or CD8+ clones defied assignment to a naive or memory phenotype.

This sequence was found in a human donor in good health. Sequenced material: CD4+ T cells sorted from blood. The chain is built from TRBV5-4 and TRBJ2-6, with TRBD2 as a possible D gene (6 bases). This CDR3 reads CASSLVRDSSGANVLTF. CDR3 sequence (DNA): TGTGCCAGCAGCTTGGTTCGGGACTCCTCTGGGGCCAACGTCCTGACTTTC.